The subject of this entry is one T cell receptor beta chain. This record comes from a study of shared clonotypes between healthy human individuals. Turning to the study itself: Used for every donor were three CD4 naive, three CD4 memory, two CD8 naive and one CD8 memory plate.

In the sorted-subset replicate PCRs, 150 to 250 ng DNA, roughly 30,000 T cell genomes, was used. The repertoire was sequenced with immunoSEQ multiplex PCR; TCRdb's copy has only in-frame clones and lacks some. The table lists around 2,000,000 clones, roughly 94% of them singletons. Naivety among CD8 cells was defined by CD45RO negativity and positive CCR7 selection, thereby excluding terminally differentiated effector memory CD45RA+ cells. Study donors comprised healthy, HIV-negative adults devoid of recent acute infection or vaccination. Sequenced: naive CD8+ T cells sorted from blood. The TCR sequence derives from a young man in good health.

In nucleotides, the CDR3 is TGTGCCAGCAGCTTAGTCACAGGGGGTGAAAAACTGTTTTTT. Translating gives CASSLVTGGEKLFF. The rearrangement links TRBV11-2 to TRBJ1-4, with 8 bases fitting TRBD1. This CDR3 has 14 amino acids. Germline values: CDR1 SGHAT, CDR2 FQNNGV. V trimming: 1 base; J trimming: 7 bases; junction bases outside the gene matches: 2.